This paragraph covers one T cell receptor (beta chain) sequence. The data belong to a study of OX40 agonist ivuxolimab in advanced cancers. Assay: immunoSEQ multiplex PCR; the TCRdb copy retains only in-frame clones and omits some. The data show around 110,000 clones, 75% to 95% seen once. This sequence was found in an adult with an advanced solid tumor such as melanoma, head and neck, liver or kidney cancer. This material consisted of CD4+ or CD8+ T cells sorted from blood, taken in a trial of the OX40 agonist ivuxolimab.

The CDR3 nucleotides read TGTGCCAGCAGCCCCGCGAAAAGCCAAGAGACCCAGTACTTC. This codes for CASSPAKSQETQYF. V is TRBV7-9 and J is TRBJ2-5; D not certain. The ends were cut back, 5 bases at V and 1 base at J, with 11 bases in the middle. Germline assignment: CDR1 SEHNR and CDR2 FQNEAQ (reference sequence). The CDR3 has 14 amino acids.